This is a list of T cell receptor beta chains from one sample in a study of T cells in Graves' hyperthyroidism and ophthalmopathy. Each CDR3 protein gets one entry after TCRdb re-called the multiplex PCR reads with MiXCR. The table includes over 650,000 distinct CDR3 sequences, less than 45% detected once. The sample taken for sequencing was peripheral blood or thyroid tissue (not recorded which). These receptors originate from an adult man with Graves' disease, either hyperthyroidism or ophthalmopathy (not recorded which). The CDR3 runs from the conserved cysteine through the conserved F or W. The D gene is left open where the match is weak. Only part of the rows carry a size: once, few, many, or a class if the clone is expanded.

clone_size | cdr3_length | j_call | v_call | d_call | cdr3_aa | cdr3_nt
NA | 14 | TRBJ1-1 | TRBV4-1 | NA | CASSQGPLNTEAFF | TGCGCCAGCAGCCAAGGGCCTCTGAACACTGAAGCTTTCTTT
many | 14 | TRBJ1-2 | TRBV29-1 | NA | CSVDRPGATGGYTF | TGCAGCGTTGATAGGCCAGGGGCTACTGGTGGCTACACCTTC
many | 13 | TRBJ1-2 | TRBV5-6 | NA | CASSLGRDYGYTF | TGTGCCAGCAGCTTGGGCAGAGACTATGGCTACACCTTC
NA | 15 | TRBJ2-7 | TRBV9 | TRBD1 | CASSQVVTGGGEQYF | TGTGCCAGCAGCCAAGTGGTGACAGGGGGCGGCGAGCAGTACTTC
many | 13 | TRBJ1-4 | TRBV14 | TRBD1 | CASTTGGREKLFF | TGTGCCAGTACGACAGGGGGCAGAGAAAAACTGTTTTTT
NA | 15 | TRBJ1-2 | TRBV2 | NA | CASSVSGGADYGYTF | TGTGCCAGCAGTGTTTCGGGGGGCGCAGACTATGGCTACACCTTC
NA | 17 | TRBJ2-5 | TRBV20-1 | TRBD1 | CSASHPKGRDREETQYF | TGCAGTGCTAGCCATCCCAAGGGACGGGACAGGGAAGAGACCCAGTACTTC
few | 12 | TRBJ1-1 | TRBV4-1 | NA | CASSQGGIEAFF | TGCGCCAGCAGCCAAGGGGGGATCGAAGCTTTCTTT
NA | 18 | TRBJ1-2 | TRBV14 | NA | CASSHTSPPGRANYGYTF | TGTGCCAGCAGCCATACTAGTCCCCCGGGTCGCGCTAACTATGGCTACACCTTC
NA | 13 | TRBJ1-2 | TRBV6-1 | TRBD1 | CASMAGTGPGYTF | TGTGCCAGTATGGCGGGGACAGGGCCCGGCTACACCTTC
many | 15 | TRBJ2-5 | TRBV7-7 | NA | CASSPRGGTEETQYF | TGTGCTAGCAGCCCTCGTGGTGGGACCGAAGAGACCCAGTACTTC
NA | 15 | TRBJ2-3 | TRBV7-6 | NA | CASSSGPGSIDTQYF | TGTGCCAGCAGCTCCGGACCTGGGAGTATAGATACGCAGTATTTT
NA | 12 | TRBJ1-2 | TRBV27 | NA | CASSLGGTDYTF | TGTGCCAGCAGCCTTGGGGGGACGGACTACACCTTC
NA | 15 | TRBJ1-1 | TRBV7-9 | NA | CASTNPRAQNTEAFF | TGTGCCAGCACCAACCCCAGGGCTCAAAACACTGAAGCTTTCTTT
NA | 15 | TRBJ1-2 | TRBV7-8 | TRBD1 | CASSLAGTGVVGYTF | TGTGCCAGCAGCTTAGCCGGGACAGGGGTAGTTGGCTACACCTTC
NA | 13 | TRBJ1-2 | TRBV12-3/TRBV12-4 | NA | CASSLGSGGRYTF | TGTGCCAGCAGTTTAGGGAGCGGTGGCCGCTACACCTTC
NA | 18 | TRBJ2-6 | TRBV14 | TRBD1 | CASSQVGTGTSGANVLTF | TGTGCCAGCAGCCAAGTCGGGACAGGGACCTCTGGGGCCAACGTCCTGACTTTC
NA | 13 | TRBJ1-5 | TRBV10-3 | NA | CAIRSESNQPQHF | TGTGCCATCCGGTCCGAGAGCAATCAGCCCCAGCATTTT
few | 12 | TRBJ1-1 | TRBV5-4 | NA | CASSLAGIEAFF | TGTGCCAGCAGCTTGGCAGGAATTGAAGCTTTCTTT
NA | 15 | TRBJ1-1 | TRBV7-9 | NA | CASSLAGTRGTEAFF | TGTGCCAGCAGCTTGGCCGGGACAAGGGGGACTGAAGCTTTCTTT
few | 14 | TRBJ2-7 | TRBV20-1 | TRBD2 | CSARTSGRMREQYF | TGCAGTGCTAGGACTAGCGGGAGGATGCGGGAGCAGTACTTC
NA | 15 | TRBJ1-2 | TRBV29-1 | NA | CSVDLYQGKIYGYTF | TGCAGCGTTGATTTATATCAGGGAAAGATCTATGGCTACACCTTC
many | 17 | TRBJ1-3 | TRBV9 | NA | CASSRNSGSKAGNTIYF | TGTGCCAGCAGCAGAAATTCAGGGAGTAAAGCTGGAAACACCATATATTTT
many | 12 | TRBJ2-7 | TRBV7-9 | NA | CASSLDLNEQYF | TGTGCCAGCAGCTTAGATTTGAACGAGCAGTACTTC
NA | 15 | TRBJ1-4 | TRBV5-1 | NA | CASSLLPATNEKLFF | TGTGCCAGCAGCTTACTTCCGGCAACTAATGAAAAACTGTTTTTT
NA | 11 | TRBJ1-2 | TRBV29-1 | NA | CSQGLNYGYTF | TGCAGCCAGGGCCTTAACTATGGCTACACCTTC
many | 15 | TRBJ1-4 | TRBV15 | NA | CATSRDSGANEKLFF | TGTGCCACCAGCAGAGACTCAGGGGCGAATGAAAAACTGTTTTTT
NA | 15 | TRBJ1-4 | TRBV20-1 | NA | CSARGVRPDNEKLFF | TGCAGTGCTAGAGGGGTGCGACCGGATAATGAAAAACTGTTTTTT
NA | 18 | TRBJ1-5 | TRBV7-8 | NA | CASSLASGGPTSNQPQHF | TGTGCCAGCAGCTTAGCCTCCGGGGGACCTACTAGCAATCAGCCCCAGCATTTT
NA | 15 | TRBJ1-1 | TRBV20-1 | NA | CSARDRPSGGTEAFF | TGCAGTGCTAGAGATAGGCCTTCAGGTGGCACTGAAGCTTTCTTT
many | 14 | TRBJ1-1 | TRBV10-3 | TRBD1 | CAISESQGDTEAFF | TGTGCCATCAGTGAGTCGCAGGGGGACACTGAAGCTTTCTTT
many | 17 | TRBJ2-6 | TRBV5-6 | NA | CASSAYGGRAGANVLTF | TGTGCCAGCAGCGCTTACGGGGGGCGCGCTGGGGCCAACGTCCTGACTTTC
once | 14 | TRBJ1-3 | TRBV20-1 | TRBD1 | CSATDRGSGNTIYF | TGCAGCGCTACAGACAGGGGCTCTGGAAACACCATATATTTT
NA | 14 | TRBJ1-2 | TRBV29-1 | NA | CSLDGAVYNYGYTF | TGCAGCTTAGATGGTGCAGTCTACAACTATGGCTACACCTTC
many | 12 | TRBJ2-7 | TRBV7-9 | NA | CASSPESYEQYF | TGTGCCAGCAGCCCCGAGTCCTACGAGCAGTACTTC
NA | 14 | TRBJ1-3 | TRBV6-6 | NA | CASSPRTAGNTIYF | TGTGCCAGCAGTCCCCGGACAGCTGGAAACACCATATATTTT
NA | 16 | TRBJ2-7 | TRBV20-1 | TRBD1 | CSARDDATGQGYEQYF | TGCAGTGCTAGAGATGATGCAACGGGACAGGGGTACGAGCAGTACTTC
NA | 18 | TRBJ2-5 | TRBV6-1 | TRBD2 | CASSGALLLAGGQETQYF | TGTGCCAGCAGTGGAGCGCTTCTGCTAGCGGGGGGCCAAGAGACCCAGTACTTC
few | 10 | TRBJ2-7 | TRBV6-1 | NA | CASSEGIQYF | TGTGCCAGCAGTGAGGGGATACAGTACTTC
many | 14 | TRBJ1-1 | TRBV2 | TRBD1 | CANSQGRGVAEAFF | TGTGCCAACTCACAGGGGAGGGGCGTAGCTGAAGCTTTCTTT
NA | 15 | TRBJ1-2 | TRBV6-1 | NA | CASSEILDSYYGYTF | TGTGCCAGCAGTGAAATTCTGGACAGCTACTATGGCTACACCTTC
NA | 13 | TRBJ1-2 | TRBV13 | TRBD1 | CAGGQATNYGYTF | TGTGCCGGCGGACAGGCAACTAACTATGGCTACACCTTC
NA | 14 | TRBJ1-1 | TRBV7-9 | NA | CASSLSRGYTEAFF | TGTGCCAGCAGCTTAAGTCGTGGATACACTGAAGCTTTCTTT
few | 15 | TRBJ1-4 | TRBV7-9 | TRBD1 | CASSLAGGAGKKLFF | TGTGCCAGCAGCTTAGCAGGGGGCGCGGGAAAAAAACTGTTTTTT
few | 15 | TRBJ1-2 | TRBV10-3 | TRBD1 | CAISESVTGNYGYTF | TGTGCCATCAGTGAGTCAGTGACAGGGAACTATGGCTACACCTTC
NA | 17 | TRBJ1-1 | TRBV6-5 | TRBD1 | CASSYRTGGYVNTEAFF | TGTGCCAGCAGTTACCGGACAGGGGGCTATGTAAACACTGAAGCTTTCTTT
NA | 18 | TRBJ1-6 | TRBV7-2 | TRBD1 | CASSLASLEQGAGSPLHF | TGTGCCAGCAGCTTAGCAAGCCTCGAACAGGGGGCTGGATCACCCCTCCACTTT
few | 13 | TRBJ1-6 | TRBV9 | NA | CASSETRESPLHF | TGTGCCAGCAGTGAAACACGGGAATCACCCCTCCACTTT
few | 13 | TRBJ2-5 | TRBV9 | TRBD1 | CASSARGRGTQYF | TGTGCCAGCAGCGCCAGGGGGCGGGGGACCCAGTACTTC
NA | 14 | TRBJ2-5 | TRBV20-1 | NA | CSAIPPGEEETQYF | TGCAGTGCTATCCCCCCGGGGGAGGAGGAGACCCAGTACTTC
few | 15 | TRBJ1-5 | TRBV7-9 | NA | CASSLGGTQNQPQHF | TGTGCCAGCAGCTTAGGGGGGACACAGAATCAGCCCCAGCATTTT
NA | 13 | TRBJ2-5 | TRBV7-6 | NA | CASRRLTEETQYF | TGTGCCAGCAGGAGACTAACCGAAGAGACCCAGTACTTC